Each of the 21 T cell receptor beta chains below was sequenced from the same sample in a study of identical twins. A single record per CDR3 protein comes from TCRdb applying MiXCR to the 5' RACE reads. This sample carries 1.5 million or so distinct CDR3 sequences, more than 30% of them seen once, and the ten largest clones take under 0.35%. Sequenced: cord blood. The receptors come from a newborn girl in good health.

This clonotype was seen a handful of times. The chain employs TRBV28 and TRBJ2-1, with D perhaps TRBD2 (5 bases). The CDR3 consists of 13 residues. V was clipped by 5 bases and J by 10 bases, with 15 bases between them. Germline CDR1 is MDHEN and CDR2 is SYDVKM. The DNA for the CDR3 is TGTGCCAGCAGTCCCCTCACGGGCGGGGAGCAGTTCTTC. Amino acids: CASSPLTGGEQFF.

The chain employs TRBV7-2 and TRBJ1-4; 9 bases line up with TRBD1. Germline CDR1 reads SGHTA; CDR2 reads FQGNSA. V was clipped by 3 bases and J by 16 bases; unmatched bases: 24. The CDR3 sequence is 18 residues long. DNA for the CDR3: TGTGCCAGCAGCTTTGCGGGGTGGACAGGGGCAACTAATGAAGAACCGTTTTTT. This codes for CASSFAGWTGATNEEPFF.

The chain combines TRBV6-5 with TRBJ1-1; TRBD1 is a possible D gene (6 bases). From germline, CDR1 is MNHEY and CDR2 SVGAGI. The CDR3 contains 11 residues. Trimming removed 8 bases from V and 7 bases from J, with 11 bases in between. The CDR3 region has the DNA TGTGCCAGCCCGCAGGGGAATGAAGCTTTCTTT. The encoded protein is CASPQGNEAFF.

This clonotype was found a few times. The V gene is TRBV2, the J gene TRBJ1-1; maybe TRBD1 (6 bases). Trimming stripped 6 bases from V and 7 bases from J, with 12 bases between. CDR1 is SNHLY, CDR2 FYNNEI, per germline. CDR3 length: 12 amino acids. The CDR3 reads CASRGRGGEAFF. The CDR3 nucleotides are TGTGCCAGCAGGGGAAGGGGGGGTGAAGCTTTCTTT. The entire variable domain, with the rest obtained from reference TRBV2 and TRBJ1-1, is as follows: EPEVTQTPSHQVTQMGQEVILRCVPISNHLYFYWYRQILGQKVEFLVSFYNNEISEKSEIFDDQFSVERPDGSNFTLKIRSTKLEDSAMYFCASRGRGGEAFFGQGTRLTVV.

The chain combines TRBV5-1 with TRBJ2-3; 7 nucleotides agree with TRBD2. The CDR3 spans 15 residues. The trim removed 4 bases at V and 2 bases at J, leaving 7 bases unmatched. The germline gives CDR1 SGHRS, CDR2 YFSETQ. The CDR3: CASSPPSGYTDTQYF. CDR3 DNA: TGCGCCAGCAGCCCTCCTAGCGGCTACACAGATACGCAGTATTTT. The complete variable domain, with remaining parts taken from reference TRBV5-1 and TRBJ2-3, reads KAGVTQTPRYLIKTRGQQVTLSCSPISGHRSVSWYQQTPGQGLQFLFEYFSETQRNKGNFPGRFSGRQFSNSRSEMNVSTLELGDSALYLCASSPPSGYTDTQYFGPGTRLTVL.

This clonotype came up a few times. The chain is built from TRBV20-1 and TRBJ2-4; D is undetermined. CDR1 and CDR2 (germline): DFQATT, SNEGSKA (reference sequence). V lost 6 bases to trimming and J lost 3 bases, with 15 bases between them. CDR3 size: 14 residues. This CDR3 is CSASADLVKNIQYF. The CDR3 DNA reads TGCAGTGCCTCCGCTGACTTGGTCAAAAACATTCAGTACTTC.

J is TRBJ2-2 and V is TRBV3-1; D not resolved. Germline loops: CDR1 LGHDT, CDR2 YNNKEL (reference sequence). V gave up 5 bases and J gave up 6 bases, with 7 bases separating them. The CDR3 runs 12 residues. This CDR3 is CASSWWAGELFF. The CDR3 DNA reads TGTGCCAGCAGCTGGTGGGCCGGGGAGCTGTTTTTT.

This clonotype was counted at least ten times. V is TRBV12-3 or TRBV12-4 and J is TRBJ2-5; D is ambiguous. Deletions cut 6 bases from V and 1 base from J, with 9 bases between. This CDR3 spans 13 amino acids. The CDR3: CASSFAGQETQYF. CDR3 in DNA: TGTGCCAGCAGCTTCGCAGGCCAAGAGACCCAGTACTTC.

A few counts support this clonotype. The CDR3 loop reads CASTKFDSKGYTF. In DNA, the CDR3 is TGTGCCAGCACCAAATTCGACAGCAAAGGCTACACCTTC. The chain links TRBV6-1 to TRBJ1-2, with D tentatively TRBD1 (5 bases). V dropped 7 bases and J dropped 8 bases, with 17 bases sitting between them. CDR1 and CDR2 (germline): MNHNS, SASEGT. The CDR3 loop spans 13 amino acids.

This rearrangement joins TRBV11-2 to TRBJ2-7; 7 nucleotides agree with TRBD1. The CDR3 has 16 residues. Germline CDR1 reads SGHAT; CDR2 reads FQNNGV. V lost 1 base and J lost 4; bases outside the gene matches: 10. The CDR3 protein is CASSLATGLSVYEQYF. The CDR3 DNA is TGTGCCAGCAGCTTAGCGACAGGGCTCTCAGTTTACGAGCAGTACTTC. The full variable domain, in which reference TRBV11-2 and TRBJ2-7 provide the parts outside the CDR3, is EAGVAQSPRYKIIEKRQSVAFWCNPISGHATLYWYQQILGQGPKLLIQFQNNGVVDDSQLPKDRFSAERLKGVDSTLKIQPAKLEDSAVYLCASSLATGLSVYEQYFGPGTRLTVT.

The V gene is TRBV6-5, the J gene TRBJ1-2; TRBD1 matches 7 bases. Losses at the gene ends were 0 bases for V and 3 bases for J; bases not matched to a gene: 4. The CDR3 totals 15 residues. The germline gives CDR1 MNHEY, CDR2 SVGAGI. The CDR3 DNA reads TGTGCCAGCAGTTACTCTAAGACAGGGTACTATGGCTACACCTTC. Its translation is CASSYSKTGYYGYTF.

The rearrangement uses TRBV4-2 and TRBJ2-7; 7 bases fit TRBD2. The CDR3 extends over 15 amino acids. Germline V gene data show CDR1 as LGHNA and CDR2 as YNFKEQ. V was pared by 4 bases and J by 3 bases, with 9 bases of the junction left unmatched. CDR3 residues: CASSPLGTTNYEQYF. CDR3 nucleotides: TGTGCCAGCAGCCCCCTCGGGACTACCAACTACGAGCAGTACTTC.

The chain combines TRBV28 with TRBJ2-3; TRBD2 agrees at 10 bases. Trimming cost V 3 bases and J 5 bases; bases outside gene matches: 23. The CDR3 extends over 21 amino acids. The germline CDR1 and CDR2 sequences are MDHEN and SYDVKM. The CDR3 DNA reads as TGTGCCAGCAGTTTCATGCTTACCCACCCGACTAGCGGGCGCCACGAAGATACGCAGTATTTT. It codes for CASSFMLTHPTSGRHEDTQYF. Filled out from reference TRBV28 and TRBJ2-3, the complete variable domain reads DVKVTQSSRYLVKRTGEKVFLECVQDMDHENMFWYRQDPGLGLRLIYFSYDVKMKEKGDIPEGYSVSREKKERFSLILESASTNQTSMYLCASSFMLTHPTSGRHEDTQYFGPGTRLTVL.

This chain joins TRBV7-2 and TRBJ2-7; 10 nucleotides agree with TRBD2. Trimming cost V 2 bases and J 5 bases; bases outside gene matches: 6. There are 15 residues in the CDR3. Germline V CDR1 and CDR2: SGHTA, FQGNSA. The DNA for the CDR3 is TGTGCCAGCAGCTTAATAGGTCTAGCGGGAGACGAGCAGTACTTC. It codes for CASSLIGLAGDEQYF. The full variable domain, with the rest looked up from reference TRBV7-2 and TRBJ2-7, is GAGVSQSPSNKVTEKGKDVELRCDPISGHTALYWYRQSLGQGLEFLIYFQGNSAPDKSGLPSDRFSAERTGGSVSTLTIQRTQQEDSAVYLCASSLIGLAGDEQYFGPGTRLTVT.

The chain employs TRBV6-5 and TRBJ1-1; a possible D gene is TRBD1 (6 bases). Trimming removed 2 bases from V and 6 bases from J, with 19 bases in between. Per the germline V gene, CDR1 is MNHEY and CDR2 is SVGAGI. This CDR3 is 16 amino acids long. CDR3 DNA: TGTGCCAGCAGTTACCTTCAGGGCAGGGGTAAAGCTGAAGCTTTCTTT. Its translation: CASSYLQGRGKAEAFF.

This rearrangement joins TRBV14 to TRBJ2-3, with a tentative D call TRBD2 (6 bases). V lost 0 bases and J 1 base, leaving 11 bases between the germline ends. The CDR3 is 16 residues long. Per germline, CDR1 SGHDN and CDR2 FVKESK. The CDR3 here is CASSQDSVAGTDTQYF. The DNA of the CDR3 is TGTGCCAGCAGCCAAGATTCGGTAGCGGGCACAGATACGCAGTATTTT.

V is TRBV11-2 and J is TRBJ1-1, with 7 bases lining up with TRBD1. Germline trimming cut 2 bases from V and 0 bases from J; bases unmatched to any gene: 12. Germline V gives CDR1 SGHAT, CDR2 FQNNGV. The CDR3 is 18 residues long. The DNA of the CDR3 is TGTGCCAGCAGCTTACTTCCCCCTACGACAGGGCTGAACACTGAAGCTTTCTTT. It specifies CASSLLPPTTGLNTEAFF.

V gene TRBV2 combines with J gene TRBJ2-1; 7 nucleotides align to TRBD2. Germline-derived CDR1 and CDR2 are SNHLY and FYNNEI. This CDR3 has 15 amino acids. Trimming at V came to 1 base and at J to 3 bases, leaving 3 bases not matched to a gene. CDR3 coding DNA: TGTGCCAGCAGTGAAGGGGGGACTATCTACAATGAGCAGTTCTTC. It encodes CASSEGGTIYNEQFF.

V gene TRBV14 combines with J gene TRBJ2-7, with 11 bases that match TRBD2. The CDR3 totals 16 residues. Germline V gene lookup returns CDR1 SGHDN and CDR2 FVKESK. V lost 1 base to trimming and J lost 3 bases; unmatched junction nucleotides: 5. CDR3 sequence: CASSQGLAGGRYEQYF. CDR3 sequence (DNA): TGTGCCAGCAGCCAAGGGCTAGCGGGAGGCCGCTACGAGCAGTACTTC.

The chain recombines TRBV28 with TRBJ2-7, with 10 bases that match TRBD2. The CDR3 is 19 residues long. Germline CDR1 reads MDHEN; CDR2 reads SYDVKM. The V gene end was trimmed by 2 bases and the J gene end by 7 bases; junction bases not matched to a gene: 20. CDR3 DNA: TGTGCCAGCAGTTTAGGTTCTAGCGGGAGCCCTTTCTCCTACAATGAGCAGTACTTC. Residues: CASSLGSSGSPFSYNEQYF. The full variable domain, rest sourced from reference TRBV28 and TRBJ2-7, is DVKVTQSSRYLVKRTGEKVFLECVQDMDHENMFWYRQDPGLGLRLIYFSYDVKMKEKGDIPEGYSVSREKKERFSLILESASTNQTSMYLCASSLGSSGSPFSYNEQYFGPGTRLTVT.

This clonotype was detected a few times. The rearrangement links TRBV12-3 or TRBV12-4 to TRBJ1-6; D gene uncertain. The CDR3 runs 14 residues. Trimming cost V 6 bases and J 6 bases, with 12 bases left between them. CDR3 coding DNA: TGTGCCAGCAGCGCCAGGTTTCCTAATTCACCCCTCCACTTT. Amino acids: CASSARFPNSPLHF.